This passage covers 30 T cell receptor beta chains from one sample sequenced in a study of CD8+CD57+ T cells in acquired aplastic anemia (dated by TCRdb to the late 2010s). Sequencing was performed on an Illumina HiSeq 2000. Genomic DNA was used as template for profiling of TCR beta VDJ combinations and CDR3 sequences. The raw public reads went through TCRdb reprocessing: fastp at Q25, MiXCR clone calling, in-frame beta chains kept. Records with the same CDR3 protein are collapsed into one entry carrying the most frequent genes and DNA. Recorded for this sample are approximately 120,000 distinct CDR3 sequences; over 30% of them occurred a single time. The ten most abundant clones make up around 2.5% of the sample. Patients chosen for sequencing had shown expansion of CD8+CD57+ cells by flow cytometry. Sequencing was done on a sample of sorted CD4+, CD8+, or CD8+CD57+ T cells (not recorded which) from PBMCs. These receptors came from a human donor with aplastic anemia.

In the case of this clonotype: A much larger clone sits a single nucleotide away, making a read error possible. This chain joins TRBV13 and TRBJ1-5; D remains ambiguous. The length of the CDR3 is 16 residues. The ends were cut back, 8 bases at V and 5 bases at J, with 22 bases in the middle. Germline CDR1 reads PRHDT; CDR2 reads FYEKMQ (reference sequence). CDR3 bases: TGTGCCAGCGGACCCGGGGTTGGGGAAGAAGATCAGCCCCAGCATTTT. Protein product: CASGPGVGEEDQPQHF.

This chain joins TRBV29-1 and TRBJ2-7; the D gene is possibly TRBD1 (5 bases). Germline V lookup: CDR1 SQVTM, CDR2 ANQGSEA. The CDR3 is 15 amino acids. Trimming left V 1 base short and J 1 base short, with 14 bases between. The CDR3 DNA reads TGCAGCGTTGAAGGGGCAGATAGACAGTCCTACGAGCAGTACTTC. As protein: CSVEGADRQSYEQYF.

This clonotype has ten or more counts. The chain couples TRBV20-1 to TRBJ1-2, with D uncertain. The CDR3 totals 13 residues. From germline, CDR1 is DFQATT and CDR2 SNEGSKA (reference sequence). The germline V and J ends were trimmed by 3 bases and 2 bases, with 10 bases remaining between them. The CDR3 here is CSASSPENYGYTF. The CDR3 DNA reads as TGCAGTGCTAGCAGCCCAGAAAACTATGGCTACACCTTC.

The chain carries TRBV2 and TRBJ1-2; 7 nucleotides agree with TRBD1. In germline, CDR1 is SNHLY, CDR2 FYNNEI. With V trimmed by 5 bases and J by 4 bases, 4 bases remained unmatched. This CDR3 region has 13 residues. DNA for the CDR3: TGTGCCAGCAGTTATGGGGACAGCTATGGCTACACCTTC. Its translation: CASSYGDSYGYTF.

As for this clonotype: A much bigger clone sits one base away, suggesting this may be a read error. V and J are TRBV5-6 and TRBJ2-1; TRBD2 matches at 7 bases. CDR3 length: 16 amino acids. Germline V gene sequence: CDR1 SGHDT, CDR2 YYEEEE. The CDR3 DNA reads as TGTGCCAGCAGCTTGTTGGGCGGGGGTTTGGGCAATGAGCAGCTCTTC. Translating gives CASSLLGGGLGNEQLF.

This clonotype was detected ten times or more. The DNA for the CDR3 is TGTGCCAGCAGCTCCCGACAGGGGGCTTACAATGAGCAGTTCTTC. This codes for CASSSRQGAYNEQFF. The V gene is TRBV7-2, the J gene TRBJ2-1, with 10 bases fitting TRBD1. The germline V gene has CDR1 SGHTA and CDR2 FQGNSA. The V segment lost 4 bases and the J segment 4 bases; nucleotides outside the gene matches: 4. There are 15 residues in the CDR3.

This clonotype appeared a few times. A much larger clone lies one base from this, so it may be a read error. Here the CDR3 reads CASSHTATGSSYNSPLRF. CDR3 DNA: TGCGCCAGCAGCCACACCGCTACGGGTAGCTCCTATAATTCACCCCTCCGCTTT. The rearrangement links TRBV4-3 to TRBJ1-6; D gene unclear. The germline CDR1 and CDR2 sequences are LGHNA and YSLEER. The CDR3 length is 18 residues.

With regard to this clonotype: This may stem from a read error, because a much larger clone lies one nucleotide away. The CDR3 does not close with the conserved phenylalanine or tryptophan, likely indicating a read error. This chain links TRBV5-1 with TRBJ2-5, with D hard to call. This CDR3 has 14 residues. CDR1 and CDR2 from the germline V gene are SGHRS and YFSETQ. Trimming removed 0 bases at V and 6 bases at J, with 12 bases between. The CDR3 nucleotides are TGCGCCAGCAGCTTGGATGGCGGCCAGAAGACCCAGTACCTC. Its protein is CASSLDGGQKTQYL.

V and J are TRBV2 and TRBJ1-1, with 9 positions matching TRBD1. This CDR3 spans 14 amino acids. Germline CDR1 is SNHLY and CDR2 is FYNNEI. V lost 1 base and J lost 4; bases outside the gene matches: 1. The CDR3 nucleotides are TGTGCCAGCAGTGAAGACAGGGGGCTCACTGAAGCTTTCTTT. This sequence encodes CASSEDRGLTEAFF.

This clonotype was seen at least ten times. V and J are TRBV25-1 and TRBJ2-7; possibly TRBD2 for D (6 bases). This CDR3 region has 14 residues. The germline V gene has CDR1 MGHDK and CDR2 SYGVNS. V lost 3 bases and J lost 2, with 11 bases in between. The CDR3 here is CASSEGGRTYEQYF. Written as DNA, the CDR3 is TGTGCCAGCAGTGAGGGGGGACGGACCTACGAGCAGTACTTC.

This clonotype was observed at least ten times. The chain uses TRBV19 and TRBJ2-4; 7 nucleotides match TRBD1. This CDR3 is 16 amino acids long. Unmatched junction bases numbered 4, after V lost 0 bases and J lost 2 bases. CDR1 is LNHDA, CDR2 SQIVND, per germline (reference sequence). This CDR3 reads CASSIEGRGSKNIQYF. Written as DNA, the CDR3 is TGTGCCAGTAGTATAGAAGGCAGGGGGTCCAAAAACATTCAGTACTTC.

This clonotype was detected many times. The chain recombines TRBV5-1 with TRBJ2-3; D gene uncertain. The CDR3 spans 13 residues. V was trimmed by 4 bases and J by 1 base, leaving 7 bases between them. CDR1 and CDR2 from the germline V gene are SGHRS and YFSETQ. CDR3 nucleotide sequence: TGCGCCAGCAGCACCCAGGGCACAGATACGCAGTATTTT. This encodes CASSTQGTDTQYF.

Notes on this clonotype: This may arise from a read error, as a much more abundant clone is one base away. The genes are TRBV6-1 and TRBJ2-7, with D tentatively TRBD1 (6 bases). V was trimmed by 6 bases and J by 0 bases, leaving 9 bases between them. This CDR3 comprises 13 residues. Germline CDR1 MNHNS, CDR2 SASEGT. CDR3 protein: CASRGQPSYEQYF. DNA of the CDR3: TGTGCCAGCAGAGGACAGCCCTCCTACGAGCAGTACTTC.

This clonotype was seen repeatedly, ten times or more. The chain carries TRBV12-3 or TRBV12-4 and TRBJ1-6; D is possibly TRBD1 (5 bases). The V end lost 10 bases, the J end lost 8 bases, and 15 bases lay between the germline ends. This CDR3 has 13 amino acids. Here the CDR3 reads CATTREGYSPLHF. CDR3 nucleotide sequence: TGTGCCACTACCAGGGAGGGGTATTCACCCCTCCACTTT.

This chain connects TRBV7-8 to TRBJ1-1, with a tentative D call TRBD1 (5 bases). The CDR3 totals 15 residues. Looked up from germline, CDR1 is SGHVS and CDR2 is FQNEAQ. V gave up 3 bases and J gave up 0 bases, with 11 bases separating them. CDR3 nucleotide sequence: TGTGCCAGCAGCTTTGGGGGTAGGATGAACACTGAAGCTTTCTTT. Its protein is CASSFGGRMNTEAFF. Full variable domain (rest looked up from reference TRBV7-8 and TRBJ1-1): GAGVSQSPRYKVAKRGQDVALRCDPISGHVSLFWYQQALGQGPEFLTYFQNEAQLDKSGLPSDRFFAERPEGSVSTLKIQRTQQEDSAVYLCASSFGGRMNTEAFFGQGTRLTVV.

The chain uses TRBV14 and TRBJ2-7; TRBD2 matches 13 bases. The CDR3 is 16 residues long. Germline V gene sequence: CDR1 SGHDN, CDR2 FVKESK. Unmatched junction bases numbered 1, after V lost 0 bases and J lost 2 bases. The CDR3 bases are TGTGCCAGCAGCCAAGAAGGGACTAGCGGGGCCTACGAGCAGTACTTC. Protein product: CASSQEGTSGAYEQYF.

The chain links TRBV7-8 to TRBJ2-7; TRBD2 matches 10 bases. The CDR3 length is 16 residues. Germline CDR1 SGHVS, CDR2 FQNEAQ. CDR3 bases: TGTGCCGGCAGCTCCCTTGGGACTAGCGCGTCCTACGAGCAGTACGTC. It yields the protein CAGSSLGTSASYEQYV.

On this clonotype itself: Its ends do not fully match the called genes, so a read error is possible. The rearrangement links TRBV6-5 to TRBJ1-5; D unresolved. CDR1 is MNHEY and CDR2 is SVGAGI in the germline V gene. The length of the CDR3 is 12 residues. DNA of the CDR3: TGTGCCAGCAGTTATAGCAATCAGCCCCAGCGTTTT. Protein product: CASSYSNQPQRF.

The chain links TRBV29-1 to TRBJ2-7, with D possibly matching TRBD2 (5 bases). Trimming removed 3 bases from V and 3 bases from J, with 12 bases in between. CDR3 length: 13 amino acids. The germline V gene has CDR1 SQVTM and CDR2 ANQGSEA. CDR3 protein: CSVEGDTDYEQYF. The CDR3 DNA sequence: TGCAGCGTTGAGGGAGACACAGACTACGAGCAGTACTTC.

In its sample, this clonotype was seen many times. This chain connects TRBV7-9 to TRBJ1-2; no reliable D call. Trimming pared 5 bases from V and 4 bases from J, leaving 14 bases between. From germline, CDR1 is SEHNR and CDR2 FQNEAQ (reference sequence). The CDR3 sequence is 14 residues long. The CDR3 nucleotides read TGTGCCAGCAGCAATACCGAGGGAGGCTATGGCTACACCTTC. Its translation: CASSNTEGGYGYTF.

There are a few counts of this clonotype. The V gene is TRBV5-4, the J gene TRBJ1-4; D is ambiguous. The CDR3 loop spans 15 amino acids. Germline CDR1 reads SGHNT; CDR2 reads YYREEE (reference sequence). Trimming removed 1 base from V and 3 bases from J, with 10 bases in between. The CDR3 nucleotides read TGTGCCAGCAGCTTGTCTTCTGGCGCTAATGAAAAACTGTTTTTT. Translated: CASSLSSGANEKLFF.

This clonotype was observed a single time. This chain joins TRBV2 and TRBJ2-5; 13 bases map to TRBD2. This CDR3 is built from 18 residues. The V gene's germline CDR1 is SNHLY and CDR2 FYNNEI. The trim removed 0 bases at V and 5 bases at J, leaving 9 bases unmatched. CDR3: CASSEALLAGGHGETQYF. DNA of the CDR3: TGTGCCAGCAGTGAAGCCTTACTAGCGGGGGGGCACGGGGAGACCCAGTACTTC.

This clonotype was detected a few times. V is TRBV25-1 and J is TRBJ2-7; D possibly corresponds to TRBD1 (6 bases). Germline assignment: CDR1 MGHDK and CDR2 SYGVNS. Trimming took off 2 bases at V and 3 bases at J, with 23 bases between the two ends. This CDR3 has 18 residues. In nucleotides, the CDR3 is TGTGCCAGCAGTGAAGGCGTAAGGGACACCACCGAGAACTACGAGCAGTACTTC. It yields the protein CASSEGVRDTTENYEQYF.

This clonotype has ten or more counts. This sequence joins TRBV5-1 and TRBJ1-4; no reliable D call. Trimming took 0 bases from V and 2 from J, leaving 11 bases between them. Germline lookup yields CDR1 SGHRS and CDR2 YFSETQ. This CDR3 is built from 16 residues. The CDR3 bases are TGCGCCAGCAGCTTGGGTCCCAGAACCACTAATGAAAAACTGTTTTTT. This sequence encodes CASSLGPRTTNEKLFF.

This clonotype was seen many times. The chain combines TRBV12-3 or TRBV12-4 with TRBJ1-2; D not resolved. Trimming removed 1 base from V and 7 bases from J, with 16 bases in between. This CDR3 comprises 15 residues. The CDR3 DNA reads TGTGCCAGCAGTTTAGAGAGTTGGGCGCGGGTTGGCTACACCTTC. Translation gives CASSLESWARVGYTF.

This chain links TRBV19 with TRBJ2-7; TRBD1 matches at 8 bases. With V trimmed by 5 bases and J by 2 bases, 5 bases remained unmatched. The length of the CDR3 is 14 residues. Germline V gives CDR1 LNHDA, CDR2 SQIVND (reference sequence). The CDR3 sequence is CASSVSRGPYEQYF. CDR3 DNA: TGTGCCAGTAGTGTGTCCAGGGGGCCCTACGAGCAGTACTTC.

This clonotype was detected ten times or more. This chain links TRBV7-2 with TRBJ1-1, with D hard to call. V was cut by 4 bases and J by 5 bases, with 8 bases left in between. The CDR3 consists of 12 residues. The germline V gene has CDR1 SGHTA and CDR2 FQGNSA. Here the CDR3 DNA reads TGTGCCAGCAGCTACATGGGGACTGAAGCTTTCTTT. It codes for CASSYMGTEAFF. The full variable domain, its missing parts supplied by reference TRBV7-2 and TRBJ1-1, is GAGVSQSPSNKVTEKGKDVELRCDPISGHTALYWYRQSLGQGLEFLIYFQGNSAPDKSGLPSDRFSAERTGGSVSTLTIQRTQQEDSAVYLCASSYMGTEAFFGQGTRLTVV.

This clonotype has ten or more counts. The chain carries TRBV20-1 and TRBJ2-4; D is ambiguous. With 0 bases removed from V and 0 bases from J, the gap between germline ends came to 9 bases. Germline CDR1 reads DFQATT; CDR2 reads SNEGSKA (reference sequence). This CDR3 is built from 15 residues. CDR3 coding DNA: TGCAGTGCTAGAGATTTACACCTAGCCAAAAACATTCAGTACTTC. Its translation is CSARDLHLAKNIQYF.

This clonotype has at least ten counts. This sequence joins TRBV4-2 and TRBJ2-2; the match to TRBD1 covers 11 bases. Looked up from germline, CDR1 is LGHNA and CDR2 is YNFKEQ. Losses at the gene ends were 4 bases for V and 6 bases for J; bases not matched to a gene: 10. This CDR3 has 17 amino acids. CDR3 region: CASSLTKGTGGSGELFF. CDR3 sequence (DNA): TGTGCCAGCAGCCTTACGAAAGGGACAGGGGGTTCCGGGGAGCTGTTTTTT.

The V and J genes are TRBV20-1 and TRBJ2-5, with D uncertain. V lost 0 bases and J 2 bases, leaving 10 bases between the germline ends. The CDR3 sequence is 14 residues long. Germline V gene lookup returns CDR1 DFQATT and CDR2 SNEGSKA (reference sequence). The CDR3 loop is CSARDVGLQETQYF. CDR3 DNA sequence: TGCAGTGCTAGAGATGTAGGGCTTCAAGAGACCCAGTACTTC.